Below, 12 T cell receptor beta chains from the same sample are listed, as sequenced in a study of T cells in Graves' hyperthyroidism and ophthalmopathy. TCR beta CDR3 regions were amplified from RNA. When the TCR CDR3 underwent first-round RT-PCR, the HTBI primer set was used. TCRdb recomputed calls from the multiplex PCR reads with MiXCR, one row per CDR3 protein. The profile covers over 300,000 distinct CDR3 sequences, with 14% appearing a single time and 8% to 13% taken by the ten largest. The sequenced material came from blood. These receptors all stem from an older woman with Graves' hyperthyroidism.

The CDR3 bases are TGTGCCAGCAGTGAAGTTGAGGGGGGACCCAAGGAGACCCAGTACTTC. This sequence encodes CASSEVEGGPKETQYF. The chain links TRBV25-1 to TRBJ2-5; D may be TRBD1 or TRBD2 (6 bases each). There are 16 residues in the CDR3. The ends were cut back, 2 bases at V and 5 bases at J, with 18 bases in the middle. CDR1 and CDR2 (germline): MGHDK, SYGVNS.

The sample holds many counts of this clonotype. This rearrangement joins TRBV6-2 or TRBV6-3 to TRBJ1-2, with D possibly matching TRBD1 (5 bases). The CDR3 has 15 amino acids. The ends were cut back, 6 bases at V and 4 bases at J, with 18 bases in the middle. Germline lookup yields CDR1 MNHEY and CDR2 SVGEGT. In nucleotides, the CDR3 is TGTGCCAGCAGGCGGGACCGACAATCGCTCTATGGCTACACCTTC. The encoded protein is CASRRDRQSLYGYTF.

This clonotype was counted ten times or more. The rearrangement links TRBV7-6 to TRBJ2-2; either TRBD1 or TRBD2 may fit D (6 bases each). V lost 7 bases, J lost 6 bases, and 15 bases lay in between. The CDR3 sequence is 14 residues long. CDR1 SGHVS and CDR2 FNYEAQ come from the germline V gene. Here the CDR3 DNA reads TGTGCCAGCAACCGGGGGCGAGGCCCCGGGGAGCTGTTTTTT. The encoded protein is CASNRGRGPGELFF.

Ten or more counts support this clonotype. V gene TRBV19 combines with J gene TRBJ2-1; TRBD2 is a possible D gene (5 bases). The CDR3 is 13 residues long. Trimming shortened V by 3 bases and J by 10 bases, and 13 bases separated the two germline ends. Germline CDR1 reads LNHDA; CDR2 reads SQIVND (reference sequence). CDR3 nucleotide sequence: TGTGCCAGTAGTATCGCCCCACGCGGGGAGCAGTTCTTC. Its translation is CASSIAPRGEQFF.

This clonotype has just one count. The chain is built from TRBV13 and TRBJ2-1; 13 bases are shared with TRBD2. The germline CDR1 and CDR2 sequences are PRHDT and FYEKMQ (reference sequence). The V segment lost 5 bases and the J segment 6 bases; nucleotides outside the gene matches: 7. The CDR3 is 16 amino acids. The CDR3 loop is CASSRRGLAGLNEQFF. The DNA of the CDR3 is TGTGCCAGCAGCCGCCGGGGACTAGCGGGACTCAATGAGCAGTTCTTC.

At least ten counts were recorded for this clonotype. The chain employs TRBV20-1 and TRBJ2-2; 11 bases are a match to TRBD2. V shed 5 bases, J shed 6 bases, and the junction held 8 bases outside the gene matches. CDR1 DFQATT and CDR2 SNEGSKA come from the germline V gene (reference sequence). The CDR3 runs to 15 residues. CDR3 sequence reads: CSAYPSGRSSGELFF. CDR3 bases: TGCAGTGCTTATCCTAGCGGGAGGTCGTCCGGGGAGCTGTTTTTT.

This clonotype was detected only a few times. The chain joins TRBV19 to TRBJ2-1; TRBD2 matches 10 bases. This CDR3 region has 15 residues. Trimming took 4 bases from V and 9 from J; bases not matched to a gene: 9. Germline loops: CDR1 LNHDA, CDR2 SQIVND (reference sequence). Here the CDR3 reads CASSTVASGSVEQFF. The CDR3 coding sequence is TGTGCCAGTAGTACCGTAGCTAGCGGGAGCGTTGAGCAGTTCTTC. The full variable domain, its missing parts supplied by reference TRBV19 and TRBJ2-1, is DGGITQSPKYLFRKEGQNVTLSCEQNLNHDAMYWYRQDPGQGLRLIYYSQIVNDFQKGDIAEGYSVSREKKESFPLTVTSAQKNPTAFYLCASSTVASGSVEQFFGPGTRLTVL.

In its sample, this clonotype was seen many times. The genes are TRBV2 and TRBJ1-4; weak D call: TRBD1 (5 bases). The CDR3 runs to 15 residues. The V end lost 3 bases, the J end lost 8 bases, and 16 bases lay between the germline ends. CDR1 is SNHLY and CDR2 is FYNNEI in the germline V gene. Here the CDR3 reads CASSDRGGIGEKLFF. CDR3 DNA sequence: TGTGCCAGCAGTGATCGGGGCGGAATAGGGGAAAAACTGTTTTTT.

The chain couples TRBV5-1 to TRBJ2-1; 7 bases match TRBD2. This CDR3 has 15 residues. Looked up from germline, CDR1 is SGHRS and CDR2 is YFSETQ. V was clipped by 5 bases and J by 3 bases; unmatched bases: 8. CDR3 coding DNA: TGCGCCAGCAGGGCGCGGGAGACGTTCTACAATGAGCAGTTCTTC. It specifies CASRARETFYNEQFF.

This clonotype was recorded many times. The J gene is TRBJ2-3, the V gene TRBV5-1, with 9 bases lining up with TRBD1. The V gene's germline CDR1 is SGHRS and CDR2 YFSETQ. This CDR3 is built from 14 residues. V shed 4 bases, J shed 3 bases, and the junction held 3 bases outside the gene matches. CDR3 sequence reads: CASSQDRGTDTQYF. The CDR3 DNA is TGCGCCAGCAGCCAGGACAGGGGTACAGATACGCAGTATTTT.

This clonotype was counted ten times or more. The V gene is TRBV9, the J gene TRBJ1-5; D ambiguous. The CDR3 runs 15 residues. Per the germline V gene, CDR1 is SGDLS and CDR2 is YYNGEE. The germline V and J ends were trimmed by 0 bases and 6 bases, with 13 bases remaining between them. The CDR3 DNA follows: TGTGCCAGCAGCGTAGGAGACGGAGTACGTCAGCCCCAGCATTTT. This sequence encodes CASSVGDGVRQPQHF.

This clonotype was seen only a few times. This chain joins TRBV5-1 and TRBJ1-4, with TRBD1 matching over 7 bases. CDR1 is SGHRS, CDR2 YFSETQ, per germline. The CDR3 covers 16 residues. V lost 3 bases and J lost 8; bases outside the gene matches: 13. CDR3 nucleotides: TGCGCCAGCAGCTCGGGACAGCTATCTACGGGGGAAAAACTGTTTTTT. Its protein is CASSSGQLSTGEKLFF.